This T cell receptor beta chain was sequenced during a study of blood T cell repertoires in COVID-19. This CDR3 is 12 amino acids long. The V and J ends lost 3 bases and 6 bases respectively, with 6 bases between them. Germline lookup yields CDR1 SGDLS and CDR2 YYNGEE. Here immunoSEQ multiplex PCR was the method, and the copy in TCRdb shows in-frame clones only, minus some. The sample has around 140,000 clones; around nine tenths are singletons. The V gene is TRBV9, the J gene TRBJ1-4; D is perhaps TRBD1 (6 bases). This TCR came from a woman aged 45-65 years with active or convalescent COVID-19. The sequenced sample consisted of peripheral blood. The CDR3 reads CASSGTDEKLFF. CDR3 DNA: TGTGCCAGCAGCGGGACAGATGAAAAACTGTTTTTT.